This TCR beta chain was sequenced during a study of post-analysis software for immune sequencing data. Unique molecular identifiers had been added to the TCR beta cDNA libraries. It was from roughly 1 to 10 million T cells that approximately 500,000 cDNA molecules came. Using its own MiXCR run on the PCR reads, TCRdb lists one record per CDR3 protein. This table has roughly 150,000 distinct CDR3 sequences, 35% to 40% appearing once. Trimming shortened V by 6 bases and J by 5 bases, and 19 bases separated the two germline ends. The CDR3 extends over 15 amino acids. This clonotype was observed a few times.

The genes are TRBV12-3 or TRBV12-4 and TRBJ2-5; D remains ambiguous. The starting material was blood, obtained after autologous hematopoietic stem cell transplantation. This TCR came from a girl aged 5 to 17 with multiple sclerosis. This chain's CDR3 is CASRSSHSRRETQYF. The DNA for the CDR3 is TGTGCCAGCAGGTCGTCACATTCAAGAAGGGAGACCCAGTACTTC.